The 32 T cell receptor beta chains below all came from one sample that was sequenced in a study of shared clonotypes between healthy human individuals. Assay: immunoSEQ multiplex PCR; the TCRdb copy retains only in-frame clones and omits some. The table records fewer than 650,000 clones, around 77% of them present only once. Sequencing was performed on PBMCs. The source of these receptors is a woman in her thirties or forties in good health. Some clones in this sample may be carry-over from other donors' samples.

Turning to this clone: With only one base between it and a far larger clone, this is likely a read error. The V call is TRBV5-1, the J call TRBJ2-1, with D possibly TRBD2 on 6 matching bases. Germline CDR1 is SGHRS and CDR2 is YFSETQ. The CDR3 length is 14 residues. V lost 0 bases to trimming and J lost 11 bases, with 15 bases between them. CDR3 nucleotides: TGCGCCAGCAGCTTGGCCCAGATGCGGGATCAGCAGTTCTTC. Translation gives CASSLAQMRDQQFF.

The V call is TRBV29-1, the J call TRBJ2-5; TRBD2 matches at 14 bases. The CDR3 runs to 15 residues. CDR1 and CDR2 (germline): SQVTM, ANQGSEA. The junction had 8 bases not matched to a gene; V was cut back by 7 bases and J by 4 bases. The CDR3 region is CSAGLAGAVAETQYF. The CDR3 DNA sequence: TGCAGCGCGGGACTAGCGGGAGCTGTAGCAGAGACCCAGTACTTC.

V is TRBV6-1 and J is TRBJ2-7; the D gene could be TRBD1 or TRBD2 (5 bases each). V dropped 0 bases and J dropped 5 bases, with 14 bases sitting between them. Germline V gene data show CDR1 as MNHNS and CDR2 as SASEGT. The CDR3 loop spans 15 amino acids. CDR3 in amino acids: CASSEAQGGFNEQYF. The CDR3 nucleotides are TGTGCCAGCAGTGAAGCCCAGGGCGGGTTCAACGAGCAGTACTTC.

The chain links TRBV10-3 to TRBJ2-1, with unresolved D. Germline lookup yields CDR1 ENHRY and CDR2 SYGVKD. This CDR3 contains 12 residues. V lost 7 bases and J lost 6, with 10 bases in between. The CDR3 reads CAITENFNEQFF. CDR3 nucleotides: TGTGCCATCACCGAGAATTTCAATGAGCAGTTCTTC.

This clone was seen more than once but under ten times. The rearrangement joins TRBV19 to TRBJ1-2; 8 nucleotides agree with TRBD1. CDR3 length: 18 amino acids. Unmatched junction bases numbered 18, after V lost 4 bases and J lost 5 bases. Germline CDR1 reads LNHDA; CDR2 reads SQIVND (reference sequence). The CDR3 protein is CASSKPRTGLGSDYGYTF. In DNA form, the CDR3 reads TGTGCCAGTAGTAAGCCGCGGACAGGGTTGGGCAGCGATTATGGCTACACCTTC.

The chain recombines TRBV2 with TRBJ1-2; D is possibly TRBD1 (5 bases). V was cut by 2 bases and J by 5 bases, with 9 bases left in between. Germline V gene sequence: CDR1 SNHLY, CDR2 FYNNEI. CDR3 length: 13 amino acids. CDR3 sequence (DNA): TGTGCCAGCAGTGAACGGGGCCTGTATGGCTACACCTTC. This sequence encodes CASSERGLYGYTF. Together with reference TRBV2 and TRBJ1-2, the CDR3 gives the full variable domain: EPEVTQTPSHQVTQMGQEVILRCVPISNHLYFYWYRQILGQKVEFLVSFYNNEISEKSEIFDDQFSVERPDGSNFTLKIRSTKLEDSAMYFCASSERGLYGYTFGSGTRLTVV.

The chain is built from TRBV4-2 and TRBJ2-5, with D perhaps TRBD2 (5 bases). CDR3 size: 15 residues. With 0 bases removed from V and 5 bases from J, the gap between germline ends came to 13 bases. The germline V gene encodes CDR1 LGHNA and CDR2 YNFKEQ. As DNA, the CDR3 is TGTGCCAGCAGCCAAGATTTCGGAGGTAGGGAGACCCAGTACTTC. This gives the protein CASSQDFGGRETQYF.

The sample holds many counts of this clone. The V and J genes are TRBV7-2 and TRBJ2-3; TRBD2 might be the D (5 bases). CDR3 length: 14 amino acids. With 4 bases removed from V and 2 bases from J, the gap between germline ends came to 10 bases. Germline CDR1 is SGHTA and CDR2 is FQGNSA. CDR3 in amino acids: CASSSGLSTDTQYF. In DNA form, the CDR3 reads TGTGCCAGCAGCTCCGGACTCTCCACAGATACGCAGTATTTT.

This chain joins TRBV2 and TRBJ2-5, with D tentatively TRBD1 (5 bases). V was shortened by 6 bases and J by 1 base, with 9 bases between the two germline ends. The CDR3 is 13 amino acids. CDR1 and CDR2 (germline): SNHLY, FYNNEI. The CDR3 bases are TGTGCCAGCAGAAGACAGCCCCAAGAGACCCAGTACTTC. Residues: CASRRQPQETQYF.

This clone was found a few times. This chain uses TRBV12-5 with TRBJ1-1; D remains ambiguous. V gave up 1 base and J gave up 3 bases, with 9 bases separating them. Germline CDR1 and CDR2: LGHNT and FRNRAP. This CDR3 contains 14 residues. The CDR3 is CASGLAGGDTEAFF. Written as DNA, the CDR3 is TGTGCTAGTGGTTTGGCTGGTGGGGACACTGAAGCTTTCTTT. The complete variable domain, with remaining parts taken from reference TRBV12-5 and TRBJ1-1, reads DARVTQTPRHKVTEMGQEVTMRCQPILGHNTVFWYRQTMMQGLELLAYFRNRAPLDDSGMPKDRFSAEMPDATLATLKIQPSEPRDSAVYFCASGLAGGDTEAFFGQGTRLTVV.

The chain employs TRBV27 and TRBJ2-1; D may be TRBD2 (6 bases). This CDR3 region has 16 residues. Germline V gene sequence: CDR1 MNHEY, CDR2 SMNVEV (reference sequence). V lost 0 bases and J 7 bases, leaving 16 bases between the germline ends. Here the CDR3 reads CASSLSSGRLGNEQFF. In DNA, the CDR3 is TGTGCCAGCAGTTTATCATCGGGGAGGCTAGGGAATGAGCAGTTCTTC.

Details on this clone: The sample holds other DNA sequences that translate to the same CDR3. The chain couples TRBV19 to TRBJ1-1; D gene unclear. V dropped 3 bases and J dropped 0 bases, with 5 bases sitting between them. The CDR3 loop spans 13 amino acids. Looked up from germline, CDR1 is LNHDA and CDR2 is SQIVND (reference sequence). The CDR3 DNA reads as TGTGCCAGTAGTATCTCTATGAACACTGAAGCTTTCTTT. It specifies CASSISMNTEAFF.

The chain recombines TRBV28 with TRBJ2-7; D unclear. The CDR3 is 13 residues long. Germline values: CDR1 MDHEN, CDR2 SYDVKM. Trimming removed 3 bases at V and 5 bases at J, with 11 bases between. DNA of the CDR3: TGTGCCAGCAGTTTTAGGCCCAGCCACGAGCAGTACTTC. It is translated as CASSFRPSHEQYF.

DNA of the CDR3: TGCGCCAGCAGAGATGGACAGGGATCTTCCTACGAGCAGTACTTC. As protein: CASRDGQGSSYEQYF. The chain couples TRBV4-1 to TRBJ2-7, with TRBD1 identical over 8 bases. CDR3 length equals 15 residues. The germline V gene has CDR1 MGHRA and CDR2 YSYEKL. J was trimmed by 1 base and V by 6 bases; bases with no gene match: 8.

The chain uses TRBV2 and TRBJ2-3; D remains unclear. Trimming removed 10 bases from V and 7 bases from J, with 6 bases in between. Germline lookup yields CDR1 SNHLY and CDR2 FYNNEI. This CDR3 is built from 9 residues. CDR3 bases: TGTGCCACCCGTCATACGCAGTATTTT. Protein sequence: CATRHTQYF.

The V call is TRBV5-1, the J call TRBJ2-6, with 9 nucleotides matching TRBD1. Germline V gene sequence: CDR1 SGHRS, CDR2 YFSETQ. Trimming at V came to 4 bases and at J to 0 bases, leaving 5 bases not matched to a gene. The CDR3 is made up of 17 amino acids. The CDR3 coding sequence is TGCGCCAGCAGCGTGGGACAGGGACTCTCTGGGGCCAACGTCCTGACTTTC. Its protein is CASSVGQGLSGANVLTF.

The CDR3 loop is CASSFGTVGGTEAFF. CDR3 sequence (DNA): TGCGCCAGCAGCTTCGGGACAGTGGGGGGAACTGAAGCTTTCTTT. The chain couples TRBV5-1 to TRBJ1-1, with 7 bases identical to TRBD1. The CDR3 extends over 15 amino acids. Per germline, CDR1 SGHRS and CDR2 YFSETQ. Trimming took 2 bases from V and 5 from J; bases not matched to a gene: 9.

The CDR3 coding sequence is TGTGCCAGCAGCGTAGGAGGGCCAGATACGCAGTATTTT. Residues: CASSVGGPDTQYF. This chain connects TRBV9 to TRBJ2-3; tentatively, D is TRBD2 (5 bases). Germline assignment: CDR1 SGDLS and CDR2 YYNGEE. Trimming removed 0 bases from V and 4 bases from J, with 6 bases in between. The CDR3 sequence is 13 residues long.

The rearrangement joins TRBV7-9 to TRBJ2-1; D unresolved. Trimming took 0 bases from V and 2 from J, leaving 5 bases between them. The germline V gene encodes CDR1 SEHNR and CDR2 FQNEAQ (reference sequence). CDR3 length equals 14 residues. The CDR3 nucleotides are TGTGCCAGCAGCTTAGCGAGTCCCTACAATGAGCAGTTCTTC. It codes for CASSLASPYNEQFF.

The chain employs TRBV5-6 and TRBJ1-1; TRBD1 matches at 11 bases. This CDR3 has 15 amino acids. Trimming at V came to 4 bases and at J to 4 bases, leaving 6 bases not matched to a gene. Per germline, CDR1 SGHDT and CDR2 YYEEEE. The CDR3: CASSHPGQGVTEAFF. The CDR3 region has the DNA TGTGCCAGCAGCCACCCGGGACAGGGGGTCACTGAAGCTTTCTTT.

CDR3 residues: CASSLEAPLLTEAFF. CDR3 DNA: TGCGCCAGCAGCTTGGAGGCCCCGTTGTTGACTGAAGCTTTCTTT. The chain uses TRBV5-1 and TRBJ1-1, with D unclear. The CDR3 loop spans 15 amino acids. V was clipped by 0 bases and J by 5 bases, with 14 bases between them. CDR1 and CDR2 (germline): SGHRS, YFSETQ.

V gene TRBV7-2 combines with J gene TRBJ2-3; the D is unclear. This CDR3 is built from 14 residues. V dropped 5 bases and J dropped 0 bases, with 9 bases sitting between them. Germline CDR1 reads SGHTA; CDR2 reads FQGNSA. The CDR3 region has the DNA TGTGCCAGCAGCCCGTTCCATAGCACAGATACGCAGTATTTT. Amino acid sequence: CASSPFHSTDTQYF.

This clone was recorded only once. The chain joins TRBV29-1 to TRBJ2-7; the D call may be TRBD1 or TRBD2 (5 bases each). Germline V CDR1 and CDR2: SQVTM, ANQGSEA. CDR3 length equals 13 residues. V gave up 5 bases and J gave up 4 bases, with 15 bases separating them. The DNA of the CDR3 is TGCAGCGTTAGTAGGGGTGGCGGGTACGAGCAGTACTTC. It yields the protein CSVSRGGGYEQYF.

The chain carries TRBV27 and TRBJ2-6; a possible D gene is TRBD2 (6 bases). Trimming pared 8 bases from V and 6 bases from J, leaving 20 bases between. Germline V gene lookup returns CDR1 MNHEY and CDR2 SMNVEV (reference sequence). This CDR3 is built from 16 residues. The CDR3 spells CASSRDSRYEANVLTF. CDR3 nucleotide sequence: TGTGCCAGCTCGCGGGACTCGCGGTACGAGGCCAACGTCCTGACTTTC.

The CDR3 DNA follows: TGTGCCAGCAGCGCCCCGAGTAGCGAGAAGCAGTACTTC. Protein sequence: CASSAPSSEKQYF. The rearrangement joins TRBV9 to TRBJ2-7, with D possibly TRBD2 on 5 matching bases. The germline V gene encodes CDR1 SGDLS and CDR2 YYNGEE. The CDR3 sequence is 13 residues long. Trimming pared 3 bases from V and 8 bases from J, leaving 15 bases between.

The rearrangement joins TRBV10-3 to TRBJ2-7; 11 bases fit TRBD1. The germline gives CDR1 ENHRY, CDR2 SYGVKD. Losses at the gene ends were 10 bases for V and 4 bases for J; bases not matched to a gene: 15. This CDR3 is built from 16 residues. The CDR3: CASPKEAGTGGYEQYF. In DNA form, the CDR3 reads TGTGCCAGTCCAAAGGAGGCCGGGACAGGGGGTTACGAGCAGTACTTC.

Points on this clone: Other DNA sequences in the sample encode the same CDR3. CDR3 sequence: CASSQGQGNTEAFF. The CDR3 DNA reads as TGCGCCAGCAGCCAAGGACAGGGGAACACTGAAGCTTTCTTT. The chain couples TRBV4-3 to TRBJ1-1, with 7 bases aligning to TRBD1. After removal of 1 base from V and 1 base from J, the junction contained 0 bases not matched to a gene. CDR3 length: 14 amino acids. Germline V gene sequence: CDR1 LGHNA, CDR2 YSLEER.

V gene TRBV28 combines with J gene TRBJ2-1; 9 bases are shared with TRBD2. J lost 7 bases, V lost 3 bases, and 4 bases had no gene match. Germline loops: CDR1 MDHEN, CDR2 SYDVKM. This CDR3 is built from 14 residues. This CDR3 reads CASSFSGSSNEQFF. DNA for the CDR3: TGTGCCAGCAGTTTTAGCGGGAGTAGTAATGAGCAGTTCTTC.

V and J are TRBV7-2 and TRBJ2-7, with TRBD2 matching 13 bases. Trimming removed 4 bases from V and 6 bases from J; junction bases left unmatched: 9. This CDR3 is built from 16 residues. Looked up from germline, CDR1 is SGHTA and CDR2 is FQGNSA. CDR3 region: CASSSAGLAGDSEQYF. The CDR3 coding sequence is TGTGCCAGCAGCTCCGCCGGACTAGCGGGAGATAGCGAGCAGTACTTC.

The gene calls are TRBV4-3 and TRBJ2-1; either TRBD1 or TRBD2 may fit D (6 bases each). Deletions cut 0 bases from V and 2 bases from J, with 11 bases between. The CDR3 runs to 16 residues. Germline assignment: CDR1 LGHNA and CDR2 YSLEER. CDR3 in amino acids: CASSQEEGEAYNEQFF. CDR3 DNA: TGCGCCAGCAGCCAAGAAGAGGGGGAGGCCTACAATGAGCAGTTCTTC.

V usage is TRBV28 and J usage is TRBJ2-1; D not resolved. CDR1 MDHEN and CDR2 SYDVKM come from the germline V gene. Trimming removed 6 bases at V and 7 bases at J, with 13 bases between. CDR3 length: 13 amino acids. In DNA form, the CDR3 reads TGTGCCAGCAGCACCTTCCCGGTTAATGAGCAGTTCTTC. It translates to CASSTFPVNEQFF. The full variable domain, rest sourced from reference TRBV28 and TRBJ2-1, is DVKVTQSSRYLVKRTGEKVFLECVQDMDHENMFWYRQDPGLGLRLIYFSYDVKMKEKGDIPEGYSVSREKKERFSLILESASTNQTSMYLCASSTFPVNEQFFGPGTRLTVL.

This clone showed up just a few times. This chain uses TRBV7-6 with TRBJ1-5, with D uncertain. The CDR3 totals 13 residues. CDR1 is SGHVS and CDR2 is FNYEAQ in the germline V gene. Between the trimmed V and J ends, which lost 4 bases and 0 bases, there was a span of 4 bases. CDR3 in DNA: TGTGCCAGCAGCTCCTATAGCAATCAGCCCCAGCATTTT. Residues: CASSSYSNQPQHF.